Sequencing of this TCR beta chain was carried out in a study of blood T cell repertoires in COVID-19. Study details: Both acute and convalescent COVID-19 samples were obtained from the United States, Italy and Spain. T cells, B-cell-depleted T cells, or PBMCs provided the cDNA or gDNA that served as material.

In the original workflow: Amplification with reference gene primers provided the estimates of nucleated cell counts. Assay used: immunoSEQ multiplex PCR; TCRdb lists only in-frame clones, some missing. The V and J calls and clone size were taken over from that table, and D and trimming were inferred from the DNA. The data contain about 130,000 clones, 84% of them singletons. The germline V gene encodes CDR1 LNHDA and CDR2 SQIVND (reference sequence). The ends lost 6 bases at V and 10 bases at J; junction bases unmatched: 12. The length of the CDR3 is 15 residues. Sample: peripheral blood. The source of this sequence is a human donor in a cohort sampled during active COVID-19. The genes are TRBV19 and TRBJ1-6, with 7 bases fitting TRBD1. CDR3 coding DNA: TGTGCCAGTAGCAGGAGGGACAGAAAAGACTCACCCCTCCACTTT. Translation: CASSRRDRKDSPLHF. The full variable domain, rest sourced from reference TRBV19 and TRBJ1-6, is DGGITQSPKYLFRKEGQNVTLSCEQNLNHDAMYWYRQDPGQGLRLIYYSQIVNDFQKGDIAEGYSVSREKKESFPLTVTSAQKNPTAFYLCASSRRDRKDSPLHFGNGTRLTVT.